This T cell receptor beta chain was found in a study of graft-versus-host responses after intestinal transplantation. Study as a whole: Among the recipients, all got anti-thymocyte globulin induction and then tacrolimus and steroids for roughly three years.

This CDR3 spans 17 amino acids. With regard to this clone: Antigen specificity is unknown.

Clones were sequenced by immunoSEQ multiplex PCR, and TCRdb holds only the in-frame ones, with some missing. The sample has approximately 90,000 clones, about nine tenths seen once. The J gene is TRBJ2-1, the V gene TRBV12-1; the table names TRBD2, a call not compared with the DNA. TRBV12-1 is shown as a pseudogene. The sequencing used unstimulated CD8+ T cells sorted from spleen or lymph node cells, collected before transplant. The TCR sequence derives from a human donor who was the organ donor for an intestinal transplant. CDR3 in amino acids: CASSFELAGGPHNEQFF. In DNA, the CDR3 is TGTGCCAGCAGCTTTGAATTAGCGGGGGGGCCCCACAATGAGCAGTTCTTC.